This T cell receptor beta chain was captured by sequencing in a study of regulatory T cells in long-lasting Graves disease. This clonotype was seen once. Antigen specificity is unknown. The V end was cut by 3 bases, the J end by 5 bases, with 5 bases between. The CDR3 covers 13 residues. Germline V gives CDR1 SEHNR, CDR2 FQNEAQ (reference sequence). Study observations and caveats: Among samples with persistent disease, TRBV28, TRBJ1-2 and TRBJ2-5 were favored. Compared with new cases, persistent Graves' patients showed reduced TCR diversity.

Time point noted: persistent/refractory GD, antithyroid drugs over 5 years with positive TRAb. RNA from PBMCs was the source of the TCR library. Investigators prepared the TCR beta libraries by applying iRepertoire HTBI primers and Arm-PCR of CDR3 regions. TCRdb reprocessed the multiplex PCR reads via MiXCR and lists one record per CDR3 protein. Of a few hundred thousand distinct CDR3 sequences in the sample, less than 25% were seen once. This clonotype was sampled from a female donor with Graves disease. V is TRBV7-9 and J is TRBJ1-6; the D is unclear. Source: peripheral blood mononuclear cells (PBMCs), taken when the disease was refractory, from a patient treated with antithyroid drugs. The DNA for the CDR3 is TGTGCCAGCAGCTTCGTGGATAATTCACCCCTCCACTTT. It encodes CASSFVDNSPLHF.